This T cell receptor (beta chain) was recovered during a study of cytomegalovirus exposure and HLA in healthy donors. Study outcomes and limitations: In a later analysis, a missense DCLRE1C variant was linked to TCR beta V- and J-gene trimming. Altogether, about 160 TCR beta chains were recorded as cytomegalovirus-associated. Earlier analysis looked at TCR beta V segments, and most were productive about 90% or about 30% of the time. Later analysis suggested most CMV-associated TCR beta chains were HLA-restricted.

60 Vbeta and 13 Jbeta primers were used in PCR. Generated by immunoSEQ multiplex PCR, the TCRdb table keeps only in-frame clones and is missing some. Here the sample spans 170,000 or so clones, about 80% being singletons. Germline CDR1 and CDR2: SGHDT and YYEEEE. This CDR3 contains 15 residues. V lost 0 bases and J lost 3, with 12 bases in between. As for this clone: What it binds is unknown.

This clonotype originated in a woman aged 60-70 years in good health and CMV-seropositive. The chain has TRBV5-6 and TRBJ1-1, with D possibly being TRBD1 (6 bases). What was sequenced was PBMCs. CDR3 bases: TGTGCCAGCAGCTTGGTTATGGGGGCGGACACTGAAGCTTTCTTT. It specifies CASSLVMGADTEAFF.